Detailed here is one TCR beta chain. Its specificity is not known. The germline V gene encodes CDR1 MRHNA and CDR2 SNTAGT. V lost 9 bases and J lost 3, with 8 bases in between. This CDR3 has 11 amino acids. The entry originates in a study of T cell repertoires in cytomegalovirus infection. Study-level background: Shared public TCR beta signatures pointed to both CMV infection and a matching HLA type. General observations from the study: CMV-specific TCR beta clonotypes restricted by HLA-C dominated the ex vivo response. Cumulative public TCR beta family frequency identified CMV carriers with the relevant HLA.

TCRdb itself ran the reads through MiXCR, one entry per CDR3 protein. The sample lists fewer than 300,000 distinct CDR3 sequences, roughly 25% occurring once. The origin of this receptor is a human donor in good health (CMV status not recorded). Some clones in this sample may be carry-over from other donors' samples. The sequenced material came from PBMCs. This chain joins TRBV6-4 and TRBJ1-1; no firm D call. CDR3 coding DNA: TGTGCCAGAAGGACCCACACTGAAGCTTTCTTT. Its translation is CARRTHTEAFF.